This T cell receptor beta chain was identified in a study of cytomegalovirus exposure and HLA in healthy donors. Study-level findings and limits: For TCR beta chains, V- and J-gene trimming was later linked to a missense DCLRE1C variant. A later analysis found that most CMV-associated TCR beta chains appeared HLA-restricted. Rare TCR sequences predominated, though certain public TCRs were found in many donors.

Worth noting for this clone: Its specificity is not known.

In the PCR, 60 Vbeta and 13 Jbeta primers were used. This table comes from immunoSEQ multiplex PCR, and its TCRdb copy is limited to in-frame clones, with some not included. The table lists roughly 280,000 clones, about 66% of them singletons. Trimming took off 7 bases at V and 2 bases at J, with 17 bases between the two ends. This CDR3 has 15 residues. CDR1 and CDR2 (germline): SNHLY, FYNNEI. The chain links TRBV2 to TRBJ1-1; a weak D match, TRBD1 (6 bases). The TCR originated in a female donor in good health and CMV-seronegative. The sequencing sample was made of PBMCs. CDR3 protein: CASKGVGLSNTEAFF. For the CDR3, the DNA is TGTGCCAGCAAGGGGGTGGGATTGAGCAACACTGAAGCTTTCTTT.